The T cell receptor beta chain under discussion was sequenced for a study of molecular identifiers for immune sequencing clone quantification. TCRdb re-called the PCR reads through MiXCR, storing one row per CDR3 protein. The sample lists 60,000 to 70,000 distinct CDR3 sequences, around 20% occurring once. Looked up from germline, CDR1 is MNHEY and CDR2 is SVGEGT. This CDR3 region has 15 residues. V gave up 4 bases and J gave up 2 bases, with 13 bases separating them. This chain connects TRBV6-2 or TRBV6-3 to TRBJ2-3; D tentatively reads TRBD1 or TRBD2 (6 bases each). The sequence was collected from a human donor in good health. Some libraries in this study had Jurkat cell RNA spiked in. Sequences were obtained from naive CD8+ T cells from blood, with Jurkat cell RNA spiked in. Specified subset: FACS-sorted CD8+CD4-CCR7+CD45RA+ naive T cells. This CDR3 is CASSLGGGYTDTQYF. CDR3 DNA sequence: TGTGCCAGCAGTTTGGGGGGCGGGTACACAGATACGCAGTATTTT.